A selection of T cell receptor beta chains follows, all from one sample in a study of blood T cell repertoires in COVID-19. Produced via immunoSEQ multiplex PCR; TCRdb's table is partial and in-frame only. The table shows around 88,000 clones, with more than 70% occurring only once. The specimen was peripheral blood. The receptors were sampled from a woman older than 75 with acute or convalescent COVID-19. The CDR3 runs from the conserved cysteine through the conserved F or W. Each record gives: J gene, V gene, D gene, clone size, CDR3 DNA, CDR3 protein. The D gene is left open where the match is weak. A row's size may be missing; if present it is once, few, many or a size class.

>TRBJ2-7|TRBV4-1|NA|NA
TGCGCCAGCAGCCAAGATCCCGGGTTCGAGCAGTACTTC
CASSQDPGFEQYF
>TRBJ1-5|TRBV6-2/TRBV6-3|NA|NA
TGTGCCAGCAGTTACCCCCCCGGGGCAGGGGTGAGAAATCAGCCCCAGCATTTT
CASSYPPGAGVRNQPQHF
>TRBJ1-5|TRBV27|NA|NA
TGTGCCAGCGGGACACCTAATCAGCCCCAGCATTTT
CASGTPNQPQHF
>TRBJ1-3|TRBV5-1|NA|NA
TGCGCCAGCAGCCCCGATGGCAGCCTAGCCGGAAACACCATATATTTT
CASSPDGSLAGNTIYF
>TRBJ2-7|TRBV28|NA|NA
TGTGCCAGCAGTTTAGTGGGCCCCTCCTACGAGCAGTACTTC
CASSLVGPSYEQYF
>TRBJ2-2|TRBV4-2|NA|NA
TGTGCCAGCAGCCCCCGGACCGGGGAAAGGAACACCGGGGAGCTGTTTTTT
CASSPRTGERNTGELFF
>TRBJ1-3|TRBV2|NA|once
TGTGCCAGCACCCTTACTCGTACTCAACCTGGAAACACCATATATTTT
CASTLTRTQPGNTIYF
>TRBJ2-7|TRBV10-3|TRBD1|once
TGTGCCATCAGTGAAGGGACAGGACAATCCTACGAGCAGTACTTC
CAISEGTGQSYEQYF
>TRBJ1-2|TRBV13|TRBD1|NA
TGTGCCAGCAGCTTCCAGGGGGGCCTCTATGGCTACACCTTC
CASSFQGGLYGYTF
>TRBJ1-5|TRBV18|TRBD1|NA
TGTGCCAGCTCACCACCAGGCGCAGGGACAGGCCAGCCCCAGCATTTT
CASSPPGAGTGQPQHF
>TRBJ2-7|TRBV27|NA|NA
TGTGCCAGCAGGCCCTTTAGCGGAGCTAGAGGCGAGCAGTACTTC
CASRPFSGARGEQYF
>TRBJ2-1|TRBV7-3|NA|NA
TGTGCCAGCAGCTTATCCCCCGGACAGAATGAGCAGTTCTTC
CASSLSPGQNEQFF
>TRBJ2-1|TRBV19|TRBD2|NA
TGTGCCAGTAGTACTAGCAGGGGCACGCGGGAGGGCCGGGAGCAGTTCTTC
CASSTSRGTREGREQFF
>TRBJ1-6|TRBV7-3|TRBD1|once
TGTGCCAGCAGCCCGACAGGGGGCGGTTCACCCCTCCACTTT
CASSPTGGGSPLHF
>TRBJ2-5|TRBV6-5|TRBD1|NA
TGTGCCAGCTCGGGAGCAGCAGGGGGCGGTCGTTGGTACTTC
CASSGAAGGGRWYF
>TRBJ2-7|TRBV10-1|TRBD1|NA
TGCGCCAGCCGGGGACAGGAACCCTCCTACGAGCAGTACTTC
CASRGQEPSYEQYF
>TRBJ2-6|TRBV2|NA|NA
TGTGCCAGCAGTGCGGCTGGGGCCAACGTCCTGACTTTC
CASSAAGANVLTF
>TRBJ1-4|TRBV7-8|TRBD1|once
TGTGCCAGCAGCCCACAGGGGCAAACTAATGAAAAACTGTTTTTT
CASSPQGQTNEKLFF
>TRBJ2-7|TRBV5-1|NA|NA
TGCGCCAGCAGCTTGGACAGGGTGAGGGGCGAGCAGTACTTC
CASSLDRVRGEQYF
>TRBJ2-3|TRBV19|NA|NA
TGTGCCAGTAGTACCCAGGGGCGAGGGGTAGATACGCAGTATTTT
CASSTQGRGVDTQYF
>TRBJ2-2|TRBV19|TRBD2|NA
TGTGCCAGTAAGCTAGCGGGGGGAAACGGGGAGCTGTTTTTT
CASKLAGGNGELFF
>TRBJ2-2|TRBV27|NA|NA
TGTGCCAGCAGTTTATTAAGGCGCGCGGACAGCCGAAACACCGGGGAGCTGTTTTTT
CASSLLRRADSRNTGELFF
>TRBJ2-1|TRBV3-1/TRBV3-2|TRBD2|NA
TGTGCCAGCAGCCAACTAGCGGGAGGCCACAATGAGCAGTTCTTC
CASSQLAGGHNEQFF
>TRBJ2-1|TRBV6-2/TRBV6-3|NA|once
TGTGCCAGCAGCCCTTTCCTCAGCTCCTACAATGAGCAGTTCTTC
CASSPFLSSYNEQFF
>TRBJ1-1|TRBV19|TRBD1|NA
TGTGCCAGTAGTATATGGCAGGGGGTCTCCACTGAAGCTTTCTTT
CASSIWQGVSTEAFF
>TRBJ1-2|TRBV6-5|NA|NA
TGTGCCAGCAGTTACAGGGAGAACTATGGCTACACCTTC
CASSYRENYGYTF
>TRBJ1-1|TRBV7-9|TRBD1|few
TGTGCCAGCAGCCAACAGGGGGGTGAGGATGAAGCTTTCTTT
CASSQQGGEDEAFF
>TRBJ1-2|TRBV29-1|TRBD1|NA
TGCAGCGGACGGACAGGGGGCGCGTTGGGCTACACCTTC
CSGRTGGALGYTF
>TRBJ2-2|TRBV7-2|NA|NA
TGTGCCAGCACCTCGACAGCCCAACCGAACACCGGGGAGCTGTTTTTT
CASTSTAQPNTGELFF
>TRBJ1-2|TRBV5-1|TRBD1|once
TGCGCCAGCAGCTTGGACACAGGGGGTTATGGCTACACCTTC
CASSLDTGGYGYTF
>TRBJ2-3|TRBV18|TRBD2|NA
TGTGCCAGCTCACCGCAATCGAGCGGGAGTGCCGCAGATACGCAGTATTTT
CASSPQSSGSAADTQYF
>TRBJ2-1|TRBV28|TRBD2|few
TGTGCCAGCAGTCTTAGCGGGTACCAGTTCTTC
CASSLSGYQFF
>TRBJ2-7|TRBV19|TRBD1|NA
TGTGCCAGTAGTCCAGGACAGGCGAAATACGAGCAGTACTTC
CASSPGQAKYEQYF
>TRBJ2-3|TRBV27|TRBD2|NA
TGTGCCAGCCTCCTCCGGGGGGGCGGGGGGCCGGATACGCAGTATTTT
CASLLRGGGGPDTQYF
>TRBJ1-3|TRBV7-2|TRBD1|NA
TGTGCCAGCAGCTTAAATGGACAGGGGTTCGCTGGAAACACCATATATTTT
CASSLNGQGFAGNTIYF
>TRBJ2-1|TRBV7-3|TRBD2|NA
TGTGCCAGCAGCTCTGGACCGACTAGCGGGGATCACAATGAGCAGTTCTTC
CASSSGPTSGDHNEQFF